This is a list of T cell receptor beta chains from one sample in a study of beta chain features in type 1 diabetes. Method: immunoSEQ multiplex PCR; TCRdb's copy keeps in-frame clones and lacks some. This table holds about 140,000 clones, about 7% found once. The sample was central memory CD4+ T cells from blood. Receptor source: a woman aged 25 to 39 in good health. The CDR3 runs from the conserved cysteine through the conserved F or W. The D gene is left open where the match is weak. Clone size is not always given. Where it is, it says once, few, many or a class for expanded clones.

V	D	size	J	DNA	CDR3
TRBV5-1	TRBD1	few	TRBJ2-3	TGCGCCAGCAGCCTCCGGACAGGGAGCACAGATACGCAGTATTTT	CASSLRTGSTDTQYF
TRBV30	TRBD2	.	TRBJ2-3	TGTGCCTGGACCCCTACTATGGCGGGAGGGCACGATACGCAGTATTTT	CAWTPTMAGGHDTQYF
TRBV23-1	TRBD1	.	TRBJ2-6	TGCGCCAGCGGCCCACAGGGGGGTCCTGGGGCCAACGTCCTGACTTTC	CASGPQGGPGANVLTF
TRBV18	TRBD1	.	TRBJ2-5	TGTGCCAGCACTAGGACAGGGTTTGAGACCCAGTACTTC	CASTRTGFETQYF
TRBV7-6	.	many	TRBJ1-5	TGTGCCAGCAGCCCCACAACGCACAGGTTCAATCAGCCCCAGCATTTT	CASSPTTHRFNQPQHF
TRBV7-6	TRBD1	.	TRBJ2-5	TGTGCCAGCAGCCTGGGACAGCCCGGGCAGGAGACCCAGTACTTC	CASSLGQPGQETQYF
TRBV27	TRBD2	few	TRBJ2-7	TGTGCCAGCAGTACGCGCGCGACTAGCAAAAGGTACGAGCAGTACTTC	CASSTRATSKRYEQYF
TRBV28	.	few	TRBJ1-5	TGTGCCAGCAGTCCCGCAGGGTCCCCAAATCAGCCCCAGCATTTT	CASSPAGSPNQPQHF
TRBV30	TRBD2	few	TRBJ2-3	TGTGCCAGCCGGCTAGCGGGAGGGCCGGTCCCAGATACGCAGTATTTT	CASRLAGGPVPDTQYF
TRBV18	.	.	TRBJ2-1	TGTGCCAGCTCACCAGACAGCTACAATGAGCAGTTCTTC	CASSPDSYNEQFF
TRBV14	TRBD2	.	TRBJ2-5	TGTGCCAGCAGCCCAAAGGGGCTAGCGGGAGGGGCGGAGACCCAGTACTTC	CASSPKGLAGGAETQYF
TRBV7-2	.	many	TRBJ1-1	TGTGCCAGCAGCTTAGGAGCGAACACTGAAGCTTTCTTT	CASSLGANTEAFF
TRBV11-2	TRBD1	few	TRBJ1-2	TGTGCCAGCAGCTTAGACAGGGGGAAGGACTATGGCTACACCTTC	CASSLDRGKDYGYTF
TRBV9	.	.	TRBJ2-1	TGTGCCAGCAGCGTAGAAGCGGCTATTCCCTCCTACAATGAGCAGTTCTTC	CASSVEAAIPSYNEQFF
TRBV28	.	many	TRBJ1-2	TGTGCCAGCAGCAACGGGATGCTAGGCTACACCTTC	CASSNGMLGYTF
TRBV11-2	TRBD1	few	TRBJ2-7	TGTGCCAGCAGCCTCGGACAGGGACGGCAGTACTTC	CASSLGQGRQYF
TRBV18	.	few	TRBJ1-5	TGTGCCAGCTCACCACTTCAGGGCCTCAATCAGCCCCAGCATTTT	CASSPLQGLNQPQHF
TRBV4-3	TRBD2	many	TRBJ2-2	TGCGCCAGCAGCCAAGAGGTGCTAGCGGGAGTCCGAACCACCGGGGAGCTGTTTTTT	CASSQEVLAGVRTTGELFF
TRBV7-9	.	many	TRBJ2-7	TGTGCCAGCAGCTTACAATCCGGGCAGTACTTC	CASSLQSGQYF
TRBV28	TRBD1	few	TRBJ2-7	TGTGCCAGCAGTTTGACAGGGCGGGAGCAGTACTTC	CASSLTGREQYF
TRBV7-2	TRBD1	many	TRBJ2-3	TGTGCCAGCACCCATTCAGGGGGCATCGATACGCAGTATTTT	CASTHSGGIDTQYF
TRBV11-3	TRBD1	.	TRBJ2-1	TGTGCCAGCAGCTTAGTAGGTGGGGACAGTTTTCCCTCCTACAATGAGCAGTTCTTC	CASSLVGGDSFPSYNEQFF
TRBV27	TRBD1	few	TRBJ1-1	TGTGCCAGCAGTTTCTCGAACAGGGGGCTTGGAGCTTTCTTT	CASSFSNRGLGAFF
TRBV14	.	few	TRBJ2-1	TGTGCCAGCAGCCTTCTCCGAGGGGGTGGTAATGAGCAGTTCTTC	CASSLLRGGGNEQFF
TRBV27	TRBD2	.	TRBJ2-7	TGTGCCAGCTCTTCTACGGGGGGCGAGCAGTACTTC	CASSSTGGEQYF
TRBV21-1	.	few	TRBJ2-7	TGTGCCAGCAGGACAAAAACGGGTAGGCTCAGAGAAGGGAGCTCCTACGAGCAGTACTTC	CASRTKTGRLREGSSYEQYF
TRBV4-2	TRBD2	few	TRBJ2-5	TGTGCCAGCAGCAACGACTCACCGGGACTAGCGGGGCAAGAGACCCAGTACTTC	CASSNDSPGLAGQETQYF